The 27 T cell receptor beta chains below all came from one sample that was sequenced in a study of CD8 T cells in Susac syndrome. Random hexamers were used to reverse transcribe the RNA input (about 0.5 to 1 ug). TCRdb reprocessed the immunoSEQ multiplex PCR reads via MiXCR and lists one record per CDR3 protein. The repertoire holds under 90,000 distinct CDR3 sequences, approximately 95% seen once, with 0.45% to 0.5% in the top ten. The sequenced sample consisted of CD8+ T cells from PBMCs. These receptors were obtained from a human donor with Susac syndrome.

This chain joins TRBV9 and TRBJ1-3; maybe TRBD1 (5 bases). CDR1 is SGDLS, CDR2 YYNGEE, per germline. The CDR3 spans 15 residues. Trimming left V 3 bases short and J 3 bases short, with 13 bases between. The CDR3 DNA reads as TGTGCCAGCAGCGGAGCTGGGGGAAATGGAAACACCATATATTTT. Its translation: CASSGAGGNGNTIYF.

The rearrangement links TRBV25-1 to TRBJ2-5, with 13 bases that match TRBD2. The V gene's germline CDR1 is MGHDK and CDR2 SYGVNS. This CDR3 comprises 19 residues. Trimming removed 3 bases from V and 5 bases from J; junction bases left unmatched: 15. In DNA form, the CDR3 reads TGTGCCAGCAGTGATTCCGGGACTAGCGGGAAATCTGTGAGGGAGACCCAGTACTTC. Translating it yields CASSDSGTSGKSVRETQYF.

The V and J genes are TRBV24-1 and TRBJ2-4; D is unclear. The CDR3 extends over 17 amino acids. The V and J ends lost 4 bases and 4 bases respectively, with 19 bases between them. Germline V gene sequence: CDR1 KGHDR, CDR2 SFDVKD. The chain's CDR3 is CATSDKFREHEKNIQYF. CDR3 bases: TGTGCCACCAGTGACAAATTCCGTGAACATGAAAAAAACATTCAGTACTTC.

The rearrangement uses TRBV9 and TRBJ2-1; D is ambiguous. This CDR3 is 11 amino acids long. Germline V gene data show CDR1 as SGDLS and CDR2 as YYNGEE. The germline V and J ends were trimmed by 3 bases and 8 bases, with 6 bases remaining between them. The CDR3 bases are TGTGCCAGCAGCGCCCGGGATGAGCAGTTCTTC. Translated, it gives CASSARDEQFF.

The chain employs TRBV12-3 or TRBV12-4 and TRBJ2-7, with D perhaps matching TRBD1 (5 bases). The CDR3 sequence is 14 residues long. V lost 5 bases and J 6 bases, leaving 17 bases between the germline ends. The DNA of the CDR3 is TGTGCCAGCAGTCCTGCACCCAGGCAGGGCGAGCAGTACTTC. Its translation: CASSPAPRQGEQYF.

The sample holds a few counts of this clonotype. This chain connects TRBV25-1 to TRBJ2-7; D is unclear. With 4 bases removed from V and 2 bases from J, the gap between germline ends came to 6 bases. Germline V gene lookup returns CDR1 MGHDK and CDR2 SYGVNS. The CDR3 has 12 residues. CDR3 nucleotide sequence: TGTGCCAGCAGTGGAGGTCCCTACGAGCAGTACTTC. It codes for CASSGGPYEQYF.

This chain links TRBV9 with TRBJ2-1; weak D call: TRBD2 (5 bases). The germline gives CDR1 SGDLS, CDR2 YYNGEE. This CDR3 spans 15 amino acids. The germline V and J ends were trimmed by 1 base and 0 bases, with 8 bases remaining between them. DNA of the CDR3: TGTGCCAGCAGCGTAAACCGGGACTCCTACAATGAGCAGTTCTTC. Translation gives CASSVNRDSYNEQFF.

DNA for the CDR3: TGTGCCAGCAGCTCCGGGAGCCTTAACTATGGCTACACCTTC. It is translated as CASSSGSLNYGYTF. The genes are TRBV5-6 and TRBJ1-2; no firm D call. CDR3 length equals 14 residues. CDR1 is SGHDT and CDR2 is YYEEEE in the germline V gene. Trimming took off 3 bases at V and 1 base at J, with 10 bases between the two ends.

The rearrangement joins TRBV20-1 to TRBJ2-6, with D perhaps matching TRBD2 (6 bases). This CDR3 is built from 12 residues. CDR1 is DFQATT, CDR2 SNEGSKA, per germline (reference sequence). The V end was cut by 1 base, the J end by 15 bases, with 13 bases between. CDR3 nucleotide sequence: TGCAGTGCTAGAGGCGGGGATTACCCCCTGACTTTC. Its translation is CSARGGDYPLTF.

V is TRBV4-2 and J is TRBJ2-4; no firm D call. The CDR3 totals 18 residues. V lost 0 bases and J lost 0, with 15 bases in between. Germline-derived CDR1 and CDR2 are LGHNA and YNFKEQ. CDR3 amino acids: CASSQDPPPAVAKNIQYF. In DNA form, the CDR3 reads TGTGCCAGCAGCCAAGATCCCCCCCCAGCTGTAGCCAAAAACATTCAGTACTTC.

The gene calls are TRBV30 and TRBJ2-1; no definite D call. V gave up 4 bases and J gave up 12 bases, with 16 bases separating them. Germline V gene lookup returns CDR1 GTSNPN and CDR2 SVGIG (reference sequence). The CDR3 extends over 12 amino acids. CDR3 nucleotides: TGTGCCTGGATCCGCCCGGATGGTGTGCAGTTCTTC. Amino acids: CAWIRPDGVQFF. Filled out from reference TRBV30 and TRBJ2-1, the complete variable domain reads SQTIHQWPATLVQPVGSPLSLECTVEGTSNPNLYWYRQAAGRGLQLLFYSVGIGQISSEVPQNLSASRPQDRQFILSSKKLLLSDSGFYLCAWIRPDGVQFFGPGTRLTVL.

This clonotype appeared once. The rearrangement uses TRBV30 and TRBJ2-3, with D possibly TRBD2 on 5 matching bases. The CDR3 covers 12 residues. Germline CDR1 and CDR2: GTSNPN and SVGIG (reference sequence). The ends were cut back, 3 bases at V and 4 bases at J, with 8 bases in the middle. CDR3 sequence (DNA): TGTGCCTGGAGACCGAGGGCAGATACGCAGTATTTT. The encoded protein is CAWRPRADTQYF.

The chain links TRBV27 to TRBJ2-2; D assignment may be TRBD1 or TRBD2 (5 bases each). V was pared by 2 bases and J by 2 bases, with 9 bases between. This CDR3 has 15 residues. Looked up from germline, CDR1 is MNHEY and CDR2 is SMNVEV (reference sequence). As DNA, the CDR3 is TGTGCCAGCAGTTTAAGTGGGACCAACACCGGGGAGCTGTTTTTT. It translates to CASSLSGTNTGELFF.

This chain links TRBV20-1 with TRBJ2-7; 7 bases match TRBD2. The CDR3 extends over 14 amino acids. V lost 5 bases and J lost 3; bases outside the gene matches: 10. Germline CDR1 DFQATT, CDR2 SNEGSKA (reference sequence). CDR3 DNA sequence: TGCAGTGCTGTGCGGATGCGGGAGTTCTACGAGCAGTACTTC. This sequence encodes CSAVRMREFYEQYF.

The chain is built from TRBV9 and TRBJ1-1; the match to TRBD1 covers 7 bases. V lost 1 base, J lost 0 bases, and 6 bases stayed unmatched. This CDR3 is 16 amino acids long. Germline V CDR1 and CDR2: SGDLS, YYNGEE. The CDR3 DNA is TGTGCCAGCAGCGTAAAAGCGGGACAGCTGAACACTGAAGCTTTCTTT. It translates to CASSVKAGQLNTEAFF.

The chain links TRBV9 to TRBJ2-2; D possibly corresponds to TRBD2 (6 bases). Germline CDR1 SGDLS, CDR2 YYNGEE. The V and J ends lost 4 bases and 4 bases respectively, with 11 bases between them. The CDR3 spans 14 residues. DNA for the CDR3: TGTGCCAGCAGCAAGGGAGGAGTCACCGGGGAGCTGTTTTTT. It yields the protein CASSKGGVTGELFF.

The rearrangement joins TRBV27 to TRBJ2-5, with unresolved D. V shed 6 bases and J shed 5 bases, with 16 bases lying between them. There are 14 residues in the CDR3. Germline CDR1 is MNHEY and CDR2 is SMNVEV (reference sequence). DNA of the CDR3: TGTGCCAGCAGCAAAGGCTCGGGCTGGGAGACCCAGTACTTC. Translating gives CASSKGSGWETQYF.

The rearrangement links TRBV25-1 to TRBJ2-5; 12 bases agree with TRBD2. Looked up from germline, CDR1 is MGHDK and CDR2 is SYGVNS. Losses at the gene ends were 2 bases for V and 3 bases for J; bases not matched to a gene: 7. The CDR3 sequence is 17 residues long. CDR3 sequence: CASSERRLAGDEETQYF. The CDR3 DNA reads TGTGCCAGCAGTGAACGCCGACTAGCGGGAGACGAAGAGACCCAGTACTTC. Based on the CDR3 plus reference TRBV25-1 and TRBJ2-5, the full variable domain is EADIYQTPRYLVIGTGKKITLECSQTMGHDKMYWYQQDPGMELHLIHYSYGVNSTEKGDLSSESTVSRIRTEHFPLTLESARPSHTSQYLCASSERRLAGDEETQYFGPGTRLLVL.

The chain couples TRBV30 to TRBJ2-1; D gene unclear. The CDR3 is 11 amino acids. Trimming took off 1 base at V and 9 bases at J, with 7 bases between the two ends. Germline-derived CDR1 and CDR2 are GTSNPN and SVGIG (reference sequence). The CDR3 region is CAWSETFEQFF. The CDR3 coding sequence is TGTGCCTGGAGTGAGACATTTGAGCAGTTCTTC.

V and J are TRBV7-9 and TRBJ1-2; 7 bases line up with TRBD1. With V trimmed by 7 bases and J by 4 bases, 6 bases remained unmatched. Per germline, CDR1 SEHNR and CDR2 FQNEAQ (reference sequence). The CDR3 loop spans 13 amino acids. The CDR3 bases are TGTGCCAGCACTGAGGACAGGTCCTATGGCTACACCTTC. Its protein is CASTEDRSYGYTF.

This chain joins TRBV29-1 and TRBJ1-2; TRBD1 matches 8 bases. The CDR3 extends over 14 amino acids. The germline V gene encodes CDR1 SQVTM and CDR2 ANQGSEA. With V trimmed by 5 bases and J by 6 bases, 11 bases remained unmatched. CDR3 nucleotide sequence: TGCAGCGTTTCCGGACGTCAGGGGGCTGATGGCTACACCTTC. It is translated as CSVSGRQGADGYTF.

This chain links TRBV13 with TRBJ2-5, with TRBD2 identical over 10 bases. This CDR3 has 16 residues. The germline CDR1 and CDR2 sequences are PRHDT and FYEKMQ (reference sequence). The J segment lost 0 bases and the V segment lost 5 bases, leaving 6 bases of the junction unmatched. CDR3 protein: CASSLEGLANQETQYF. In DNA, the CDR3 is TGTGCCAGCAGCCTGGAGGGACTAGCGAACCAAGAGACCCAGTACTTC.

The chain combines TRBV7-3 with TRBJ2-2; 9 nucleotides agree with TRBD1. The CDR3 consists of 19 residues. V dropped 2 bases and J dropped 4; count of bases not matched to a gene: 14. Germline CDR1 reads SGHTA; CDR2 reads FQGTGA. The CDR3 DNA reads TGTGCCAGCAGCTTACCTCCCGGGACAGGGCCAGGGGGCACCGGGGAGCTGTTTTTT. Translation gives CASSLPPGTGPGGTGELFF.

The chain has TRBV29-1 and TRBJ1-2, with D possibly being TRBD1 (5 bases). The CDR3 has 13 amino acids. Per germline, CDR1 SQVTM and CDR2 ANQGSEA. V was cut by 3 bases and J by 4 bases, with 12 bases left in between. The CDR3 sequence: CSVEGESRYGYTF. CDR3 DNA sequence: TGCAGCGTTGAGGGGGAATCGCGCTATGGCTACACCTTC.

V usage is TRBV21-1 and J usage is TRBJ2-2; TRBD2, the table's D call, was not compared with the DNA. TRBV21-1 is classified as a pseudogene. The CDR3 sequence is 18 residues long. The CDR3 spells CASSKPPLERENTGELFF. The CDR3 bases are TGTGCCAGCAGCAAACCTCCTCTCGAGCGGGAGAACACCGGGGAGCTGTTTTTT.

This chain joins TRBV27 and TRBJ2-7; maybe TRBD1 (5 bases). V was pared by 4 bases and J by 6 bases, with 7 bases between. This CDR3 comprises 11 residues. Germline CDR1 and CDR2: MNHEY and SMNVEV (reference sequence). The chain's CDR3 is CASSWGVEQYF. CDR3 coding DNA: TGTGCCAGCAGTTGGGGCGTCGAGCAGTACTTC.

This clonotype was seen once. The V call is TRBV24-1, the J call TRBJ2-5; no clear D. Trimming removed 5 bases at V and 5 bases at J, with 17 bases between. The CDR3 consists of 15 residues. Germline assignment: CDR1 KGHDR and CDR2 SFDVKD. Written as DNA, the CDR3 is TGTGCCACCAGTGTTGTGGGCTTCGGATCGGAGACCCAGTACTTC. Amino acid sequence: CATSVVGFGSETQYF.